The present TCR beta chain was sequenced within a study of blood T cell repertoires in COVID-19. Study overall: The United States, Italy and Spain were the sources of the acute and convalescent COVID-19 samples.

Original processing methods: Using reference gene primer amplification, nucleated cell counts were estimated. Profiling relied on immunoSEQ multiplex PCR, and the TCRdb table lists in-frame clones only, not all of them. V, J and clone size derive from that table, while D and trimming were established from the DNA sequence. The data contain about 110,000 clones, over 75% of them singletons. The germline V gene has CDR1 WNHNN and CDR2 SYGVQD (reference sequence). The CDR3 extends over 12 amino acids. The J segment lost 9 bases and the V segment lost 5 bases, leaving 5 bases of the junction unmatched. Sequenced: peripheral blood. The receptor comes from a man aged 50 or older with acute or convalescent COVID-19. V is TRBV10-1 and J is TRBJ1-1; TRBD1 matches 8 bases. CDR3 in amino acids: CASSPGGPQAFF. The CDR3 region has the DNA TGCGCCAGCAGTCCAGGGGGCCCTCAAGCTTTCTTT.